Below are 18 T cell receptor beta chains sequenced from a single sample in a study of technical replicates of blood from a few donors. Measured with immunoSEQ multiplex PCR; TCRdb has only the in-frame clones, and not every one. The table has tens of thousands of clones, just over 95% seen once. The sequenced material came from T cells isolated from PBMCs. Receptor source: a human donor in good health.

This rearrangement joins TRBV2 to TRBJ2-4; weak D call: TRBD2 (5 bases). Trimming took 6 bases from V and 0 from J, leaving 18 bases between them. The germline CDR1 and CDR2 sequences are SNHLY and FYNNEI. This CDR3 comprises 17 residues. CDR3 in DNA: TGTGCCAGCAGCGGGGATATAGGGTTCTTAGCCAAAAACATTCAGTACTTC. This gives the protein CASSGDIGFLAKNIQYF.

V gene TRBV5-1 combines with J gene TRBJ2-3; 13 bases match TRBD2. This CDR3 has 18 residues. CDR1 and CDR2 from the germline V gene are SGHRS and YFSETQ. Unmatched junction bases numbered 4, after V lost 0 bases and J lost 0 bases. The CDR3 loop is CASSLGTSGSLSTDTQYF. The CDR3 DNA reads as TGCGCCAGCAGCTTGGGGACTAGCGGGAGCCTAAGCACAGATACGCAGTATTTT. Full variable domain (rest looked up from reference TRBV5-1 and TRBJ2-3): KAGVTQTPRYLIKTRGQQVTLSCSPISGHRSVSWYQQTPGQGLQFLFEYFSETQRNKGNFPGRFSGRQFSNSRSEMNVSTLELGDSALYLCASSLGTSGSLSTDTQYFGPGTRLTVL.

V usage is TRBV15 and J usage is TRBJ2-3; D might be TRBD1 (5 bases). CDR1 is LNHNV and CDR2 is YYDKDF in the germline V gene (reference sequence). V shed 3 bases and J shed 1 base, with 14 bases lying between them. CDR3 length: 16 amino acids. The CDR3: CATSSSPGARTDTQYF. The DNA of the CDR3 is TGTGCCACCAGCAGTAGTCCTGGGGCCCGCACAGATACGCAGTATTTT.

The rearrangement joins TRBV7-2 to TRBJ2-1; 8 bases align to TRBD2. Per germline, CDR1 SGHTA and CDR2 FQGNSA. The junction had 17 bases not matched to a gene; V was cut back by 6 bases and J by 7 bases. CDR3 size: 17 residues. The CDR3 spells CASSPGAVAGGRNEQFF. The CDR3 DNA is TGTGCCAGCAGTCCGGGGGCGGTCGCGGGAGGTAGAAATGAGCAGTTCTTC.

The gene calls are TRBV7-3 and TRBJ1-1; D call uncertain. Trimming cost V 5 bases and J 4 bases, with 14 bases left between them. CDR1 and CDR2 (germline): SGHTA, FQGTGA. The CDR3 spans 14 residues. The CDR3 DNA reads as TGTGCCAGCAGCACGGCGGCGGGAGCCACTGAAGCTTTCTTT. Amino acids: CASSTAAGATEAFF.

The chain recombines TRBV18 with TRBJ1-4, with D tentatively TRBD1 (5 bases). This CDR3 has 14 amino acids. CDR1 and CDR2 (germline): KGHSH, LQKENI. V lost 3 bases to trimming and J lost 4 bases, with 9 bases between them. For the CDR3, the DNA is TGTGCCAGCTCACCTCAGGGAGGTAATGAAAAACTGTTTTTT. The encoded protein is CASSPQGGNEKLFF.

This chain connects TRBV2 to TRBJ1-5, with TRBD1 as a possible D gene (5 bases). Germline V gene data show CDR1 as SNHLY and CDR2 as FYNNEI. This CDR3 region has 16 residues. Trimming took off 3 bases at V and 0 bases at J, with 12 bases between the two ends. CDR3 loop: CASSEGGGPSNQPQHF. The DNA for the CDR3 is TGTGCCAGCAGTGAGGGGGGGGGACCTAGCAATCAGCCCCAGCATTTT.

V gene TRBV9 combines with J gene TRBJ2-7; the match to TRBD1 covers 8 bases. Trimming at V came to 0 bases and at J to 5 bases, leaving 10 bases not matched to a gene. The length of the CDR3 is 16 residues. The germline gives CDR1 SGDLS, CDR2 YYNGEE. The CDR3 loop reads CASSVGGRGLGDEQYF. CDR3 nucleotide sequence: TGTGCCAGCAGCGTAGGAGGCAGGGGGCTCGGTGACGAGCAGTACTTC.

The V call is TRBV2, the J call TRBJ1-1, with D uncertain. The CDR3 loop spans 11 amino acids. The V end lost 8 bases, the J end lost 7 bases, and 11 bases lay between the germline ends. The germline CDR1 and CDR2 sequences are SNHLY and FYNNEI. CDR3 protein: CASSEGGEAFF. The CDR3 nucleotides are TGTGCCAGCTCCGAGGGCGGTGAAGCTTTCTTT.

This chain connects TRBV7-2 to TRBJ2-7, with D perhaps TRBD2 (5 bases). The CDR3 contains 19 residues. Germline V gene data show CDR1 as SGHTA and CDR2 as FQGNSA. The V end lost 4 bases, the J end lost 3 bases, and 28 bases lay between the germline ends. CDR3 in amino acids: CASSSRSSPGIVAVYEQYF. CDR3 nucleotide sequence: TGTGCCAGCAGCTCTAGGAGCAGTCCCGGGATCGTTGCTGTCTACGAGCAGTACTTC.

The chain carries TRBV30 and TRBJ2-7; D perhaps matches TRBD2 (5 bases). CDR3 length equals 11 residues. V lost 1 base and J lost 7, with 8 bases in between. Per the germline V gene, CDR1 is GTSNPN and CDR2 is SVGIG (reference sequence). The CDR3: CAWSERREQYF. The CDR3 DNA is TGTGCCTGGAGTGAACGGAGGGAGCAGTACTTC.

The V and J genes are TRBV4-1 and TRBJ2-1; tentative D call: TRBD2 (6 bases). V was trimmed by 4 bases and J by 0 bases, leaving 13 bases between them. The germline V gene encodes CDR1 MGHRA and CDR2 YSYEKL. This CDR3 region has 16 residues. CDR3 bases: TGCGCCAGCAGCCGACCGGAGGGAAGCTCCTACAATGAGCAGTTCTTC. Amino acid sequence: CASSRPEGSSYNEQFF.

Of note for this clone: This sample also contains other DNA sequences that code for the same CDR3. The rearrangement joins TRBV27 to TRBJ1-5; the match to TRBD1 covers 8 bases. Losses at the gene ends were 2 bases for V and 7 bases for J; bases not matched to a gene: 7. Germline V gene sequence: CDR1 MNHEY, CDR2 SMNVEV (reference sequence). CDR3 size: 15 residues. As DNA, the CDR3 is TGTGCCAGCAGTTTAGGACAGGGCTTCCGACAGCCCCAGCATTTT. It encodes CASSLGQGFRQPQHF.

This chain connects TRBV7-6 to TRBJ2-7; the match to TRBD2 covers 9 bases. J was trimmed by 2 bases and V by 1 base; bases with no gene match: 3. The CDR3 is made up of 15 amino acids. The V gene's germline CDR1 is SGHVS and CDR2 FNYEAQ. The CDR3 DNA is TGTGCCAGCAGCTTAGAGGTAGCGGGAGCCTACGAGCAGTACTTC. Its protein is CASSLEVAGAYEQYF. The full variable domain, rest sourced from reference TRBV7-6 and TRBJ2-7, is GAGVSQSPRYKVTKRGQDVALRCDPISGHVSLYWYRQALGQGPEFLTYFNYEAQQDKSGLPNDRFSAERPEGSISTLTIQRTEQRDSAMYRCASSLEVAGAYEQYFGPGTRLTVT.

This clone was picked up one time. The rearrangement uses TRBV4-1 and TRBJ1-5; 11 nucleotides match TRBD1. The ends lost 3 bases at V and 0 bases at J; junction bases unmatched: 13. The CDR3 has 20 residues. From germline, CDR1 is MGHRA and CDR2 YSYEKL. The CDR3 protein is CASSHPSRGQGANSNQPQHF. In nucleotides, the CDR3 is TGCGCCAGCAGCCACCCTTCACGAGGACAGGGGGCTAATAGCAATCAGCCCCAGCATTTT.

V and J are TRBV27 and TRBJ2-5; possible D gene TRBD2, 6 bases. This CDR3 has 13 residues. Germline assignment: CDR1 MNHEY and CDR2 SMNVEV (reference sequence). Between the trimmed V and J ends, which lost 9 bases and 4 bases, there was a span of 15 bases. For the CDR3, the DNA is TGTGCCAGTACCTTTATGGGGGGAGAGACCCAGTACTTC. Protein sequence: CASTFMGGETQYF.

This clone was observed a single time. CDR3 DNA: TGTGCCAGCAGCCCAGACGGGAATCAGCCCCAGCATTTT. Translating it yields CASSPDGNQPQHF. V gene TRBV11-3 combines with J gene TRBJ1-5, with D hard to call. CDR1 and CDR2 from the germline V gene are SGHNT and YENEEA. V gave up 5 bases and J gave up 4 bases, with 9 bases separating them. The CDR3 totals 13 residues.

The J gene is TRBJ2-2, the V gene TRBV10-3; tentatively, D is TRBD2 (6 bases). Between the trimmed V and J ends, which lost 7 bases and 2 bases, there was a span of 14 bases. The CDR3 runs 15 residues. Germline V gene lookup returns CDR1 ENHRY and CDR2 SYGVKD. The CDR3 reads CAITRGTENTGELFF. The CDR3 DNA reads TGTGCCATCACCCGGGGGACCGAAAACACCGGGGAGCTGTTTTTT.